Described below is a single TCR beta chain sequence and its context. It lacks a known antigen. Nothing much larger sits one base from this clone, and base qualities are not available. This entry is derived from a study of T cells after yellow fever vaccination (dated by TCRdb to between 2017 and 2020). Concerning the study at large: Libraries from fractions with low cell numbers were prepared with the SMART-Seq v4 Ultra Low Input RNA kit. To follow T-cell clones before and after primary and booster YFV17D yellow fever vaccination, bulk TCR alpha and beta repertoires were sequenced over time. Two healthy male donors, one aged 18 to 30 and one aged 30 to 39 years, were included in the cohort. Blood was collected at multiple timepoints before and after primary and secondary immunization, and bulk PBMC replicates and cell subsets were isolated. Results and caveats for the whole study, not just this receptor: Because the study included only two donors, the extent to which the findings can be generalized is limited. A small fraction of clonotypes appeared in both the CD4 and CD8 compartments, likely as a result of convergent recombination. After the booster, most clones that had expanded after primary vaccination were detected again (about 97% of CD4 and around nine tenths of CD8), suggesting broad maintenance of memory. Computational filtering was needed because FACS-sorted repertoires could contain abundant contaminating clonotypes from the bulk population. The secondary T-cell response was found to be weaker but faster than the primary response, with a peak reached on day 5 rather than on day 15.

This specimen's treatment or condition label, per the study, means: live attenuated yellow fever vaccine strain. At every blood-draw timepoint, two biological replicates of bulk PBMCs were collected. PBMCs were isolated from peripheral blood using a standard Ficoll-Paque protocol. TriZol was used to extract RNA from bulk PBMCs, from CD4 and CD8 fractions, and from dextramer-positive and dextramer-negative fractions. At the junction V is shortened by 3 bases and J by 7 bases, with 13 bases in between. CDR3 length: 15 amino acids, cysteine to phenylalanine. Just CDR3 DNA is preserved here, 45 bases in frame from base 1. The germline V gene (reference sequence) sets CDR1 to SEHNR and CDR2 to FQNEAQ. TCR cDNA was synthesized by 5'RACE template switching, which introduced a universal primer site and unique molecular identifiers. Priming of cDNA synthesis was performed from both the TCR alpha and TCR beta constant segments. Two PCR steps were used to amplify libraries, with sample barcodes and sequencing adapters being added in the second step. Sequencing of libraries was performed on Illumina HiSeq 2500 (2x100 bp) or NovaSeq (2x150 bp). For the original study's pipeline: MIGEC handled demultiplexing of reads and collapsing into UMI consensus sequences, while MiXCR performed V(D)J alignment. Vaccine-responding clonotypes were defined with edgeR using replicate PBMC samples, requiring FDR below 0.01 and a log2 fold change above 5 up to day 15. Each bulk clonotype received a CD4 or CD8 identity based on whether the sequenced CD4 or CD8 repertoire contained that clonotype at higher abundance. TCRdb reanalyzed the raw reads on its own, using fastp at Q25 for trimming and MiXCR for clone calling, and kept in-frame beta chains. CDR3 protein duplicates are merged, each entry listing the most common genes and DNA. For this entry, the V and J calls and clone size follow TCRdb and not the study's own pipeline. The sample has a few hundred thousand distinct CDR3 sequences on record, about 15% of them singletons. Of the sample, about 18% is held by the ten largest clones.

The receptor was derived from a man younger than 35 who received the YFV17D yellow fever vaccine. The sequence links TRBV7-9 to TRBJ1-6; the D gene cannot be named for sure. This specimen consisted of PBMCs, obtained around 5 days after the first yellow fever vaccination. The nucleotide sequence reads TGTGCCAGCAGCTTCCGGGCCCCTATCAATTCACCCCTCCACTTT. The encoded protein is CASSFRAPINSPLHF.